The clone carrying this T cell receptor (beta chain) has ten or more counts. The TCR library protocol was used to attach unique molecular identifiers. These identifiers were attached to individual cDNA molecules. TCRdb re-analysed the 5' RACE reads in MiXCR, keeping a single row per CDR3 protein. This sample yields approximately 100,000 distinct CDR3 sequences, of which around 15% are seen a single time; 5% to 7% belongs to the top ten. This record comes from a study of early T cells in non-severe SARS-CoV-2 infection. CDR3 length: 14 residues. V lost 5 bases, J lost 5 bases, and 15 bases lay in between. The germline CDR1 and CDR2 sequences are SGHNT and YENEEA.

This sequence originates from an adult who was a healthcare worker with PCR-confirmed SARS-CoV-2 infection or an uninfected control (not recorded which). This sequence joins TRBV11-3 and TRBJ1-1; D gene ambiguous. The sequenced material came from whole blood. The CDR3: CASSEDTVSTEAFF. For the CDR3, the DNA is TGTGCCAGCAGCGAAGACACGGTCTCGACTGAAGCTTTCTTT.